A single sample gave rise to the 18 T cell receptor beta chains below, sequenced in a study of blood T cell repertoires in COVID-19. The protocol was immunoSEQ multiplex PCR, while the TCRdb copy is restricted to in-frame clones and leaves out a portion. Among over 50,000 clones listed, approximately 80% were seen once. Sequenced input: peripheral blood. These receptors all come from a human donor in a cohort sampled during active COVID-19.

The chain is built from TRBV6-5 and TRBJ1-2; D unresolved. The CDR3 runs to 12 residues. Trimming took 4 bases from V and 8 from J, leaving 11 bases between them. The germline gives CDR1 MNHEY, CDR2 SVGAGI. The CDR3, as DNA: TGTGCCAGCAGTTTTTCGGGGTTCGGCTACACCTTC. Translation gives CASSFSGFGYTF.

The chain links TRBV6-6 to TRBJ2-1; 9 nucleotides match TRBD1. Trimming took 5 bases from V and 16 from J; bases not matched to a gene: 6. Germline loops: CDR1 MNHNY, CDR2 SVGAGI (reference sequence). The CDR3 length is 11 residues. CDR3 sequence (DNA): TGTGCCAGCAGTGCAGACAGGGGGAGTTTCTTC. As protein: CASSADRGSFF.

This chain joins TRBV5-4 and TRBJ1-6; no clear D. The CDR3 covers 16 residues. V lost 2 bases and J 7 bases, leaving 16 bases between the germline ends. Germline-derived CDR1 and CDR2 are SGHNT and YYREEE (reference sequence). CDR3 protein: CASSLSPDAGNSPLHF. The CDR3 nucleotides are TGTGCCAGCAGCTTAAGCCCCGATGCGGGAAATTCACCCCTCCACTTT.

V gene TRBV6-5 combines with J gene TRBJ1-2; 12 bases map to TRBD1. CDR1 is MNHEY, CDR2 SVGAGI, per germline. V lost 8 bases and J lost 2; bases outside the gene matches: 6. The CDR3 consists of 15 residues. CDR3 sequence (DNA): TGTGCCAGCCGGGACAGGGGGCTCCCGAACTATGGCTACACCTTC. This codes for CASRDRGLPNYGYTF.

V and J are TRBV2 and TRBJ1-1, with D unresolved. V was trimmed by 6 bases and J by 0 bases, leaving 11 bases between them. Germline V gene lookup returns CDR1 SNHLY and CDR2 FYNNEI. The CDR3 runs 14 residues. CDR3 DNA: TGTGCCAGCAGCCAGTTGGCAATGAACACTGAAGCTTTCTTT. Protein sequence: CASSQLAMNTEAFF.

This clone was detected once. The chain is built from TRBV27 and TRBJ2-1; 10 nucleotides agree with TRBD2. The CDR3 has 15 amino acids. The germline V gene encodes CDR1 MNHEY and CDR2 SMNVEV (reference sequence). V trimming: 6 bases; J trimming: 9 bases; junction bases outside the gene matches: 11. The CDR3 DNA reads as TGTGCCAGCAGCCTAGGGGCTAGCGGGAGTGGTGAGCAGTTCTTC. It specifies CASSLGASGSGEQFF.

Here the CDR3 DNA reads TGTGCCTGGAGTAACGTCCAGATTGAAGCTTTCTTT. This sequence encodes CAWSNVQIEAFF. The rearrangement joins TRBV30 to TRBJ1-1; D unresolved. This CDR3 contains 12 residues. Germline assignment: CDR1 GTSNPN and CDR2 SVGIG (reference sequence). V gave up 2 bases and J gave up 7 bases, with 11 bases separating them. The full variable domain, rest sourced from reference TRBV30 and TRBJ1-1, is SQTIHQWPATLVQPVGSPLSLECTVEGTSNPNLYWYRQAAGRGLQLLFYSVGIGQISSEVPQNLSASRPQDRQFILSSKKLLLSDSGFYLCAWSNVQIEAFFGQGTRLTVV.

This clone showed up just a few times. V gene TRBV19 combines with J gene TRBJ2-7; TRBD1 matches 11 bases. V shed 5 bases and J 6 bases; nucleotides not matched to a gene: 3. Per germline, CDR1 LNHDA and CDR2 SQIVND (reference sequence). The CDR3 spans 13 residues. Written as DNA, the CDR3 is TGTGCCAGTAGTCCGGACAGGGGGCCCGAGCAGTACTTC. This encodes CASSPDRGPEQYF.

The sample holds a few counts of this clone. The chain carries TRBV6-1 and TRBJ1-2, with 11 bases aligning to TRBD1. Trimming removed 0 bases from V and 4 bases from J; junction bases left unmatched: 4. Germline V lookup: CDR1 MNHNS, CDR2 SASEGT. The CDR3 contains 16 residues. The CDR3: CASSEAGTGGIYGYTF. DNA for the CDR3: TGTGCCAGCAGTGAAGCCGGGACAGGGGGGATCTATGGCTACACCTTC.

The chain has TRBV7-8 and TRBJ2-1, with D perhaps TRBD1 (5 bases). Deletions cut 5 bases from V and 1 base from J, with 12 bases between. This CDR3 has 15 amino acids. The germline CDR1 and CDR2 sequences are SGHVS and FQNEAQ. The CDR3 DNA sequence: TGTGCCAGCAGCCCTCGACAGAAATCCTACAATGAGCAGTTCTTC. It yields the protein CASSPRQKSYNEQFF.

This clone has only a few counts. The chain couples TRBV6-6 to TRBJ1-4; D may be TRBD1 (5 bases). Germline assignment: CDR1 MNHNY and CDR2 SVGAGI (reference sequence). The CDR3 spans 16 residues. V was pared by 5 bases and J by 0 bases, with 13 bases between. This CDR3 reads CASSPLDRTTNEKLFF. The CDR3 nucleotides are TGTGCCAGCAGTCCACTCGACAGAACAACTAATGAAAAACTGTTTTTT.

The chain joins TRBV5-6 to TRBJ2-5; no definite D call. Trimming took off 0 bases at V and 5 bases at J, with 14 bases between the two ends. The CDR3 loop spans 15 amino acids. Germline CDR1 and CDR2: SGHDT and YYEEEE. CDR3 loop: CASSLGQARRETQYF. CDR3 in DNA: TGTGCCAGCAGCTTGGGGCAGGCCAGAAGGGAGACCCAGTACTTC.

The J gene is TRBJ1-5, the V gene TRBV2; 12 positions match TRBD1. The CDR3 contains 14 residues. Germline V gene data show CDR1 as SNHLY and CDR2 as FYNNEI. The V gene end was trimmed by 6 bases and the J gene end by 6 bases; junction bases not matched to a gene: 3. CDR3 in amino acids: CASRGTGGLQPQHF. CDR3 DNA: TGTGCCAGCAGGGGGACAGGGGGCCTTCAGCCCCAGCATTTT.

This clone was picked up one time. The V and J genes are TRBV3-1 (or the pseudogene TRBV3-2) and TRBJ2-6, with 8 bases identical to TRBD1. V gave up 0 bases and J gave up 2 bases; unmatched junction bases: 3. The CDR3 spans 17 residues. Germline V gives CDR1 LGHDT, CDR2 YNNKEL (reference sequence). This CDR3 reads CASSQDRGLTGANVLTF. The CDR3 nucleotides are TGTGCCAGCAGCCAAGACAGGGGGCTTACTGGGGCCAACGTCCTGACTTTC.

This rearrangement joins TRBV13 to TRBJ2-1; D gene unclear. Trimming removed 5 bases from V and 8 bases from J, with 19 bases in between. CDR3 length: 15 residues. Germline V CDR1 and CDR2: PRHDT, FYEKMQ (reference sequence). The CDR3 sequence: CASSPGWSAADEQFF. The CDR3 nucleotides read TGTGCCAGCAGCCCCGGGTGGTCCGCCGCTGATGAGCAGTTCTTC.

V is TRBV19 and J is TRBJ2-1; D call uncertain. V gave up 5 bases and J gave up 8 bases, with 16 bases separating them. The CDR3 has 14 residues. CDR1 LNHDA and CDR2 SQIVND come from the germline V gene (reference sequence). In DNA form, the CDR3 reads TGTGCCAGTAGTTCCCAAAACGTGAGGTATGAGCAGTTCTTC. It specifies CASSSQNVRYEQFF.

The genes are TRBV2 and TRBJ1-1; D possibly corresponds to TRBD1 (6 bases). V dropped 9 bases and J dropped 5 bases, with 16 bases sitting between them. Germline values: CDR1 SNHLY, CDR2 FYNNEI. The CDR3 totals 13 residues. The CDR3 bases are TGTGCCAGTACCTACAGGGTGGGTACTGAAGCTTTCTTT. It codes for CASTYRVGTEAFF.

This chain connects TRBV7-2 to TRBJ2-1; 9 nucleotides line up with TRBD2. CDR3 length: 13 amino acids. With V trimmed by 10 bases and J by 9 bases, 10 bases remained unmatched. Germline CDR1 is SGHTA and CDR2 is FQGNSA. CDR3 coding DNA: TGTGCCACTTCCCTAGCGGGGATGGGTGAGCAGTTCTTC. Protein product: CATSLAGMGEQFF.